A single sample is the source of the 13 T cell receptor beta chains below, sequenced in a study of Graves' ophthalmopathy and Graves' hyperthyroidism. Scientists amplified the TCR beta CDR3 regions from RNA transcripts. A first-round RT-PCR used HTBI primers, followed by a second-round multiplex PCR. TCRdb processed the multiplex PCR reads anew with MiXCR; each CDR3 protein has one entry. The sample holds roughly 400,000 distinct CDR3 sequences, around 17% seen once. What was sequenced was peripheral blood. Receptors were obtained from a woman younger than 35 with Graves' ophthalmopathy.

This clonotype has ten or more counts. J is TRBJ1-2 and V is TRBV6-2 or TRBV6-3; 8 positions match TRBD1. Losses at the gene ends were 10 bases for V and 3 bases for J; bases not matched to a gene: 13. The V gene's germline CDR1 is MNHEY and CDR2 SVGEGT. The CDR3 length is 15 residues. Here the CDR3 reads CATRTRGRGDYGYTF. CDR3 DNA: TGTGCCACCCGAACCAGGGGGCGCGGGGACTATGGCTACACCTTC.

This clonotype was observed many times. The chain employs TRBV7-2 and TRBJ2-7; D is unclear. The CDR3 sequence is 11 residues long. Germline V gene data show CDR1 as SGHTA and CDR2 as FQGNSA. Trimming left V 2 bases short and J 3 bases short, with 2 bases between. CDR3 in amino acids: CASSLIYEQYF. As DNA, the CDR3 is TGTGCCAGCAGCTTAATCTACGAGCAGTACTTC.

This clonotype was seen ten or more times. The chain employs TRBV30 and TRBJ1-1, with 10 positions matching TRBD1. This CDR3 comprises 12 residues. The V gene's germline CDR1 is GTSNPN and CDR2 SVGIG (reference sequence). J was trimmed by 7 bases and V by 4 bases; bases with no gene match: 3. The CDR3 DNA follows: TGTGCCTGGATGGACAGGGGGATTGAAGCTTTCTTT. As protein: CAWMDRGIEAFF.

This clonotype was recorded at least ten times. This rearrangement joins TRBV6-2 or TRBV6-3 to TRBJ1-1; no firm D call. Between the trimmed V and J ends, which lost 6 bases and 1 base, there was a span of 15 bases. The CDR3 spans 15 residues. Germline lookup yields CDR1 MNHEY and CDR2 SVGEGT. In DNA form, the CDR3 reads TGTGCCAGCAGCTTACCCCGAGCGGCGAACACTGAAGCTTTCTTT. Amino acids: CASSLPRAANTEAFF.

This clonotype came up many times. This chain uses TRBV7-2 with TRBJ1-5; no clear D gene. The CDR3 loop spans 13 amino acids. Between the trimmed V and J ends, which lost 1 base and 5 bases, there was a span of 6 bases. Germline CDR1 reads SGHTA; CDR2 reads FQGNSA. CDR3 sequence (DNA): TGTGCCAGCAGCTTAGTCGAGGATCAGCCCCAGCATTTT. Translating it yields CASSLVEDQPQHF.

This chain connects TRBV30 to TRBJ2-2; D may be TRBD1 or TRBD2 (5 bases each). Germline-derived CDR1 and CDR2 are GTSNPN and SVGIG (reference sequence). The CDR3 length is 15 residues. With 2 bases removed from V and 1 base from J, the gap between germline ends came to 11 bases. The DNA of the CDR3 is TGTGCCTGGAGTTCGGAGAGGGGGAACACCGGGGAGCTGTTTTTT. Residues: CAWSSERGNTGELFF.

The chain carries TRBV20-1 and TRBJ2-7, with TRBD1 matching 10 bases. Germline V CDR1 and CDR2: DFQATT, SNEGSKA (reference sequence). CDR3 length: 13 amino acids. V was pared by 6 bases and J by 5 bases, with 7 bases of the junction left unmatched. The chain's CDR3 is CSALRTGGNEQYF. The DNA for the CDR3 is TGCAGTGCACTAAGGACAGGGGGAAACGAGCAGTACTTC.

This clonotype appeared many times. The chain uses TRBV5-1 and TRBJ1-3; D is undetermined. This CDR3 contains 14 residues. Germline-derived CDR1 and CDR2 are SGHRS and YFSETQ. V was clipped by 7 bases and J by 0 bases, with 11 bases between them. CDR3 nucleotides: TGCGCCAGCGCGCGAACAAGCTCTGGAAACACCATATATTTT. It translates to CASARTSSGNTIYF.

This clonotype was counted many times. The chain couples TRBV28 to TRBJ1-1; 7 nucleotides line up with TRBD1. CDR1 and CDR2 from the germline V gene are MDHEN and SYDVKM. This CDR3 comprises 16 residues. J lost 3 bases, V lost 5 bases, and 12 bases had no gene match. CDR3 sequence: CASSPRDRTGYTEAFF. The CDR3 DNA is TGTGCCAGCAGTCCTCGGGACAGAACGGGGTACACTGAAGCTTTCTTT.

This clonotype was recorded many times. The chain joins TRBV14 to TRBJ1-6; D is unresolved. Trimming took off 3 bases at V and 9 bases at J, with 6 bases between the two ends. Per germline, CDR1 SGHDN and CDR2 FVKESK. The CDR3 is 12 amino acids. The CDR3 DNA reads TGTGCCAGCAGCCACGACGGTTCACCCCTCCACTTT. Amino acid sequence: CASSHDGSPLHF.

This clonotype occurred many times. The rearrangement uses TRBV7-2 and TRBJ2-5; D may match TRBD1 or TRBD2 (6 bases each). The ends were cut back, 8 bases at V and 2 bases at J, with 18 bases in the middle. CDR1 and CDR2 (germline): SGHTA, FQGNSA. This CDR3 contains 15 residues. Here the CDR3 reads CASGRGGPAQETQYF. As DNA, the CDR3 is TGTGCCAGCGGTAGAGGGGGGCCGGCTCAAGAGACCCAGTACTTC.

This clonotype has ten or more counts. The chain joins TRBV28 to TRBJ2-7, with unresolved D. The CDR3 runs to 11 residues. CDR1 is MDHEN, CDR2 SYDVKM, per germline. Between the trimmed V and J ends, which lost 6 bases and 3 bases, there was a span of 6 bases. The DNA for the CDR3 is TGTGCCAGCAGGGGGAACTACGAGCAGTACTTC. Amino acids: CASRGNYEQYF.

This clonotype showed up many times. This chain connects TRBV6-1 to TRBJ1-5; maybe TRBD1 (5 bases). With 6 bases removed from V and 7 bases from J, the gap between germline ends came to 13 bases. The CDR3 has 13 amino acids. Germline CDR1 reads MNHNS; CDR2 reads SASEGT. CDR3 nucleotides: TGTGCCAGCAGAGAGGGGACGGGACAGCCCCAGCATTTT. Translation: CASREGTGQPQHF.